This record concerns one TCR beta chain sequence. The Seattle patients joined while their infection was active and were tracked longitudinally afterward. These data belong to a study of blood T cell repertoires in COVID-19. Across the study: The United States, Italy and Spain were the sources of the acute and convalescent COVID-19 samples. The cDNA or gDNA used as material had been derived from T cells, B-cell-depleted T cells, or PBMCs.

As processed by the authors: Amplification of reference gene primers provided the estimated nucleated cell counts. Method: immunoSEQ multiplex PCR; TCRdb's copy keeps in-frame clones and lacks some. The D gene and trimming were derived from the DNA, and the V and J assignments and clone size from that table. The sample consists of 150,000 to 200,000 clones, around 85% of them appearing once. Sequencing was performed on peripheral blood. The receptor was isolated from a woman aged 55-69 years with COVID-19, enrolled during active disease.

CDR3 bases: TGTGCCAGTAGTATTCCTAGCGGGAGGGCCGGGGAGCTGTTTTTT. Translated: CASSIPSGRAGELFF. The chain links TRBV19 to TRBJ2-2; 12 bases agree with TRBD2. V lost 3 bases and J lost 6; bases outside the gene matches: 2. This CDR3 has 15 amino acids. Germline V gene sequence: CDR1 LNHDA, CDR2 SQIVND (reference sequence).